This T cell receptor (beta chain) was found in a study of cytomegalovirus exposure and HLA in healthy donors. J was trimmed by 2 bases and V by 2 bases; bases with no gene match: 6. Germline V gives CDR1 MNHEY, CDR2 SVGAGI. The CDR3 is made up of 15 amino acids. PCR used 60 Vbeta primers and 13 Jbeta primers. Data came from immunoSEQ multiplex PCR; TCRdb stores just in-frame clones and leaves some out. The table includes approximately 140,000 clones, approximately 76% detected once. The gene calls are TRBV6-5 and TRBJ2-7, with 7 bases matching TRBD1. The receptor was isolated from a man between 40 and 49 years old in good health and CMV-seronegative. The sample consisted of PBMCs. The CDR3 loop reads CASSYRDSYPYEQYF. For the CDR3, the DNA is TGTGCCAGCAGTTACCGGGACAGTTACCCCTACGAGCAGTACTTC.